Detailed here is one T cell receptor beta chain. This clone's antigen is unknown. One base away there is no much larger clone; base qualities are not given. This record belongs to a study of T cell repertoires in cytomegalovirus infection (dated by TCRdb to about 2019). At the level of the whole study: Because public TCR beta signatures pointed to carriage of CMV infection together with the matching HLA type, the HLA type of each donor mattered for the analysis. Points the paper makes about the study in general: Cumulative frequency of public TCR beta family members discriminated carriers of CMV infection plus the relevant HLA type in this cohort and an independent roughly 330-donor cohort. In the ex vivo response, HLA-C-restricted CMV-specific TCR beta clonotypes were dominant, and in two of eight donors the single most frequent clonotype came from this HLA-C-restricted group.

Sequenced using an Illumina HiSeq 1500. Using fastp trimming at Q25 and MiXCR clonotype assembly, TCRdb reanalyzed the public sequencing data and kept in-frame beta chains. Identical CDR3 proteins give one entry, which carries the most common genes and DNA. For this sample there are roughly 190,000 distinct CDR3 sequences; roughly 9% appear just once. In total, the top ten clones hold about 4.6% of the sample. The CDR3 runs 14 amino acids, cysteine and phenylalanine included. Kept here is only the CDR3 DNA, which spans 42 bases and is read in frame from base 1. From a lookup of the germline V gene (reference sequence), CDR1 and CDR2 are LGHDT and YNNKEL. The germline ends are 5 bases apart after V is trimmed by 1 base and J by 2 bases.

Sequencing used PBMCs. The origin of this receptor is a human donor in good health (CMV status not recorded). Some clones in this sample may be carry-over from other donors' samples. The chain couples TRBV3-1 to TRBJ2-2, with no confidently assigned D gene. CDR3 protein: CASSQVLNTGELFF. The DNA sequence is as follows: TGTGCCAGCAGCCAAGTCCTTAACACCGGGGAGCTGTTTTTT.